A single sample is the source of the 30 T cell receptor beta chains below, sequenced in a study of beta chain features in type 1 diabetes. The whole isolated RNA underwent reverse transcription, so sequencing captured expressed TCRB transcripts. Profiling relied on immunoSEQ multiplex PCR, and the TCRdb table lists in-frame clones only, not all of them. The sample carries 970,000 or so clones, roughly 17% recorded once. The sequenced material came from naive CD4+ T cells from blood. The receptor source for this set is a woman aged 18-35 years in good health.

This chain uses TRBV18 with TRBJ1-5, with a weak D call TRBD1 (5 bases). Germline CDR1 is KGHSH and CDR2 is LQKENI. V was shortened by 6 bases and J by 3 bases, with 15 bases between the two germline ends. This CDR3 spans 15 amino acids. The chain's CDR3 is CASSWTEGLNQPQHF. In nucleotides, the CDR3 is TGTGCCAGCTCCTGGACGGAGGGACTCAATCAGCCCCAGCATTTT. The full variable domain, in which reference TRBV18 and TRBJ1-5 provide the parts outside the CDR3, is NAGVMQNPRHLVRRRGQEARLRCSPMKGHSHVYWYRQLPEEGLKFMVYLQKENIIDESGMPKERFSAEFPKEGPSILRIQQVVRGDSAAYFCASSWTEGLNQPQHFGDGTRLSIL.

This chain connects TRBV27 to TRBJ2-1, with TRBD2 matching 10 bases. This CDR3 spans 14 amino acids. The trim removed 3 bases at V and 7 bases at J, leaving 3 bases unmatched. Looked up from germline, CDR1 is MNHEY and CDR2 is SMNVEV (reference sequence). The CDR3 protein is CASSFASGSNEQFF. The CDR3 region has the DNA TGTGCCAGCAGTTTTGCTAGCGGGAGTAATGAGCAGTTCTTC.

The chain has TRBV18 and TRBJ2-2; 7 bases fit TRBD1. CDR1 and CDR2 from the germline V gene are KGHSH and LQKENI. V dropped 3 bases and J dropped 3; count of bases not matched to a gene: 1. This CDR3 has 14 amino acids. The CDR3 DNA reads as TGTGCCAGCTCACCGACAGGGCACACCGGGGAGCTGTTTTTT. Amino acids: CASSPTGHTGELFF.

This clone was detected a few times. This chain connects TRBV5-1 to TRBJ2-6; 9 bases are shared with TRBD1. This CDR3 is 20 amino acids long. The trim removed 5 bases at V and 4 bases at J, leaving 19 bases unmatched. From germline, CDR1 is SGHRS and CDR2 YFSETQ. This CDR3 reads CASSPLNPGQGRGGANVLTF. The CDR3 nucleotides read TGCGCCAGCAGTCCTTTAAATCCGGGACAGGGCAGAGGCGGGGCCAACGTCCTGACTTTC.

The sample holds a few counts of this clone. The V gene is TRBV7-9, the J gene TRBJ1-5; 10 nucleotides match TRBD1. Losses at the gene ends were 5 bases for V and 7 bases for J; bases not matched to a gene: 8. Germline lookup yields CDR1 SEHNR and CDR2 FQNEAQ (reference sequence). The CDR3 spans 15 residues. For the CDR3, the DNA is TGTGCCAGCAGCCTGACAGGGGGCGATTTACAGCCCCAGCATTTT. It encodes CASSLTGGDLQPQHF. Combining the CDR3 with reference TRBV7-9 and TRBJ1-5 gives the whole variable domain DTGVSQNPRHKITKRGQNVTFRCDPISEHNRLYWYRQTLGQGPEFLTYFQNEAQLEKSRLLSDRFSAERPKGSFSTLEIQRTEQGDSAMYLCASSLTGGDLQPQHFGDGTRLSIL.

This clone was observed a handful of times. This chain links TRBV28 with TRBJ2-7; D possibly corresponds to TRBD2 (6 bases). Germline-derived CDR1 and CDR2 are MDHEN and SYDVKM. The CDR3 is made up of 16 amino acids. The V and J ends lost 3 bases and 5 bases respectively, with 20 bases between them. This CDR3 reads CASSLPGGPTWDEQYF. CDR3 nucleotide sequence: TGTGCCAGCAGTTTGCCTGGAGGGCCTACGTGGGACGAGCAGTACTTC.

The count of this clone is one. This chain links TRBV6-5 with TRBJ1-5; no firm D call. This CDR3 has 13 residues. Trimming pared 1 base from V and 5 bases from J, leaving 6 bases between. Looked up from germline, CDR1 is MNHEY and CDR2 is SVGAGI. CDR3 nucleotide sequence: TGTGCCAGCAGTTACTATGAGGATCAGCCCCAGCATTTT. It is translated as CASSYYEDQPQHF.

V usage is TRBV28 and J usage is TRBJ2-3; the D call may be TRBD1 or TRBD2 (6 bases each). Germline V gives CDR1 MDHEN, CDR2 SYDVKM. Trimming took 7 bases from V and 3 from J, leaving 23 bases between them. CDR3 size: 17 residues. The CDR3 nucleotides read TGTGCCAGCAAAAGGGGTTTTCGGGGGCCCGGGACAGATACGCAGTATTTT. Its protein is CASKRGFRGPGTDTQYF.

This clone was picked up a small number of times. This rearrangement joins TRBV15 to TRBJ2-1, with 9 bases fitting TRBD2. V was pared by 1 base and J by 7 bases, with 8 bases of the junction left unmatched. Germline CDR1 is LNHNV and CDR2 is YYDKDF (reference sequence). The CDR3 runs to 16 residues. The CDR3 region is CATSRAGGRVVNEQFF. The CDR3 DNA is TGTGCCACCAGCAGAGCCGGCGGGAGGGTGGTGAATGAGCAGTTCTTC.

This clone was counted between two and nine times. The rearrangement joins TRBV10-3 to TRBJ2-7; D may be TRBD1 or TRBD2 (5 bases each). The CDR3 covers 14 residues. Germline loops: CDR1 ENHRY, CDR2 SYGVKD. The ends were cut back, 5 bases at V and 3 bases at J, with 14 bases in the middle. CDR3 protein: CAISPGPQNYEQYF. The DNA of the CDR3 is TGTGCCATCAGTCCGGGACCTCAAAACTACGAGCAGTACTTC.

This chain links TRBV7-3 with TRBJ2-2; the D gene is possibly TRBD2 (6 bases). The germline V and J ends were trimmed by 2 bases and 0 bases, with 7 bases remaining between them. The CDR3 is 15 amino acids. CDR1 and CDR2 from the germline V gene are SGHTA and FQGTGA. The CDR3 loop is CASSLAGTNTGELFF. CDR3 DNA: TGTGCCAGCAGCTTAGCGGGAACGAACACCGGGGAGCTGTTTTTT.

The genes are TRBV6-1 and TRBJ2-5; D gene uncertain. CDR1 is MNHNS and CDR2 is SASEGT in the germline V gene. V gave up 0 bases and J gave up 1 base, with 12 bases separating them. This CDR3 has 16 residues. CDR3 nucleotides: TGTGCCAGCAGTGAAGCGCTCAGAGCGTTCCAAGAGACCCAGTACTTC. It is translated as CASSEALRAFQETQYF.

The J gene is TRBJ2-1, the V gene TRBV7-2; 7 positions match TRBD2. The CDR3 has 14 amino acids. After removal of 6 bases from V and 6 bases from J, the junction contained 8 bases not matched to a gene. The germline V gene has CDR1 SGHTA and CDR2 FQGNSA. CDR3 coding DNA: TGTGCCAGCAGACAAAGCGGGGCCTCCAATGAGCAGTTCTTC. Amino acids: CASRQSGASNEQFF.

The rearrangement uses TRBV13 and TRBJ2-4; either TRBD1 or TRBD2 may supply D (5 bases each). CDR3 length: 17 residues. With 3 bases removed from V and 0 bases from J, the gap between germline ends came to 15 bases. Germline CDR1 PRHDT, CDR2 FYEKMQ (reference sequence). The CDR3 sequence is CASSFVASGQAKNIQYF. In DNA form, the CDR3 reads TGTGCCAGCAGCTTCGTCGCGTCGGGGCAAGCCAAAAACATTCAGTACTTC.

Here the CDR3 DNA reads TGCGCCAGCAGCCGGTGGAGACAGGGAAATGAAAAACTGTTTTTT. Translation gives CASSRWRQGNEKLFF. This rearrangement joins TRBV4-3 to TRBJ1-4; the match to TRBD1 covers 7 bases. The CDR3 extends over 15 amino acids. V was clipped by 4 bases and J by 5 bases; unmatched bases: 7. Germline-derived CDR1 and CDR2 are LGHNA and YSLEER.

The genes are TRBV5-6 and TRBJ2-6; D ambiguous. The CDR3 totals 14 residues. Trimming removed 5 bases at V and 0 bases at J, with 6 bases between. Germline V CDR1 and CDR2: SGHDT, YYEEEE. The DNA for the CDR3 is TGTGCCAGCAGGCGAGTCTCTGGGGCCAACGTCCTGACTTTC. Translated: CASRRVSGANVLTF.

This clone was seen only a few times. The rearrangement links TRBV5-1 to TRBJ2-5, with 7 bases aligning to TRBD2. The CDR3 runs to 15 residues. Germline V gene data show CDR1 as SGHRS and CDR2 as YFSETQ. The trim removed 4 bases at V and 5 bases at J, leaving 11 bases unmatched. The CDR3 loop is CASSTASGARETQYF. As DNA, the CDR3 is TGCGCCAGCAGCACTGCTAGCGGAGCTCGGGAGACCCAGTACTTC.

This clone was seen a handful of times. V is TRBV15 and J is TRBJ2-2; D gene unclear. Trimming shortened V by 0 bases and J by 4 bases, and 12 bases separated the two germline ends. The V gene's germline CDR1 is LNHNV and CDR2 YYDKDF (reference sequence). The CDR3 extends over 16 amino acids. The CDR3: CATSRDGTRPTGELFF. The CDR3 DNA sequence: TGTGCCACCAGCAGAGACGGAACAAGGCCCACCGGGGAGCTGTTTTTT.

This clone turned up a few times. The chain recombines TRBV4-2 with TRBJ2-1, with 8 positions matching TRBD2. After removal of 0 bases from V and 4 bases from J, the junction contained 8 bases not matched to a gene. This CDR3 has 17 residues. Per the germline V gene, CDR1 is LGHNA and CDR2 is YNFKEQ. CDR3 amino acids: CASSQESGLAGYNEQFF. CDR3 in DNA: TGTGCCAGCAGCCAAGAAAGTGGGCTAGCGGGTTACAATGAGCAGTTCTTC.

The V call is TRBV20-1, the J call TRBJ2-7; tentative D call: TRBD1 (5 bases). V was trimmed by 5 bases and J by 2 bases, leaving 7 bases between them. The CDR3 consists of 11 residues. Germline V gene sequence: CDR1 DFQATT, CDR2 SNEGSKA (reference sequence). The CDR3 here is CSAGRAYEQYF. The CDR3 nucleotides are TGCAGTGCTGGCAGGGCCTACGAGCAGTACTTC.

This clone turned up a few times. This rearrangement joins TRBV27 to TRBJ1-1; D is possibly TRBD1 (5 bases). The V gene lost 3 bases and the J gene lost 2 bases, with 10 bases spanning the gap. Germline lookup yields CDR1 MNHEY and CDR2 SMNVEV (reference sequence). The CDR3 length is 14 residues. This chain's CDR3 is CASSFRGINTEAFF. In DNA form, the CDR3 reads TGTGCCAGCAGTTTCCGGGGGATCAACACTGAAGCTTTCTTT.

This clone was recorded a few times. V is TRBV5-1 and J is TRBJ2-3, with 7 bases matching TRBD2. CDR1 is SGHRS, CDR2 YFSETQ, per germline. CDR3 size: 15 residues. Trimming at V came to 5 bases and at J to 0 bases, leaving 6 bases not matched to a gene. The CDR3 nucleotides read TGCGCCAGCAGGTATCGTAGCGGGAGCACAGATACGCAGTATTTT. It translates to CASRYRSGSTDTQYF.

The chain joins TRBV5-1 to TRBJ1-1; no reliable D call. V was pared by 0 bases and J by 11 bases, with 14 bases between. The CDR3 totals 13 residues. CDR1 is SGHRS, CDR2 YFSETQ, per germline. The DNA of the CDR3 is TGCGCCAGCAGCTTGGGAGTGGAGGGATGGGCTTTCTTT. Translating gives CASSLGVEGWAFF.

The V gene is TRBV28, the J gene TRBJ2-1; D call uncertain. Trimming pared 5 bases from V and 6 bases from J, leaving 14 bases between. The CDR3 covers 14 residues. Germline values: CDR1 MDHEN, CDR2 SYDVKM. CDR3 residues: CASSPGPTGNEQFF. The CDR3 DNA reads as TGTGCCAGCAGTCCCGGACCAACGGGCAATGAGCAGTTCTTC.

Only a few counts were recorded for this clone. The sample holds other DNA sequences that translate to the same CDR3. The DNA for the CDR3 is TGCAGTGCTACCGACTACTACGAGCAGTACTTC. Its translation is CSATDYYEQYF. V gene TRBV20-1 combines with J gene TRBJ2-7; TRBD2 is a possible D gene (5 bases). The V gene's germline CDR1 is DFQATT and CDR2 SNEGSKA (reference sequence). The CDR3 is made up of 11 amino acids. The germline V and J ends were trimmed by 4 bases and 3 bases, with 7 bases remaining between them.

The chain links TRBV4-2 to TRBJ2-5; 12 nucleotides line up with TRBD2. Germline V gene data show CDR1 as LGHNA and CDR2 as YNFKEQ. CDR3 length equals 14 residues. CDR3 coding DNA: TGTGCAGCGGGGACTAGCGGGCCCAAAGAGACCCAGTACTTC. Its translation is CAAGTSGPKETQYF.

The rearrangement links TRBV25-1 to TRBJ1-1; maybe TRBD1 (6 bases). In germline, CDR1 is MGHDK, CDR2 SYGVNS. V gave up 7 bases and J gave up 11 bases, with 29 bases separating them. This CDR3 comprises 16 residues. Here the CDR3 reads CASTENVLGAGGGAFF. The DNA of the CDR3 is TGTGCCAGCACCGAAAACGTCTTGGGGGCCGGAGGTGGGGCTTTCTTT.

This chain joins TRBV7-3 and TRBJ2-3; 7 bases map to TRBD2. The CDR3 length is 16 residues. Germline V lookup: CDR1 SGHTA, CDR2 FQGTGA. The ends lost 6 bases at V and 2 bases at J; junction bases unmatched: 11. The CDR3 region is CASSFGLGSSTDTQYF. DNA of the CDR3: TGTGCCAGCAGTTTTGGACTAGGGTCGTCCACAGATACGCAGTATTTT.

This clone came up a few times. The J gene is TRBJ1-2, the V gene TRBV5-1, with 10 positions matching TRBD1. With V trimmed by 4 bases and J by 0 bases, 3 bases remained unmatched. The CDR3 is 15 amino acids. Germline values: CDR1 SGHRS, CDR2 YFSETQ. In nucleotides, the CDR3 is TGCGCCAGCAGCCGGACAGGGGGAGCTAACTATGGCTACACCTTC. Residues: CASSRTGGANYGYTF. Full variable domain (rest looked up from reference TRBV5-1 and TRBJ1-2): KAGVTQTPRYLIKTRGQQVTLSCSPISGHRSVSWYQQTPGQGLQFLFEYFSETQRNKGNFPGRFSGRQFSNSRSEMNVSTLELGDSALYLCASSRTGGANYGYTFGSGTRLTVV.

This clone was seen only a few times. The gene calls are TRBV11-2 and TRBJ2-5; no clear D. The CDR3 extends over 14 amino acids. The V gene lost 4 bases and the J gene lost 5 bases, with 14 bases spanning the gap. From germline, CDR1 is SGHAT and CDR2 FQNNGV. In nucleotides, the CDR3 is TGTGCCAGCAGCTCCCAGGCTGGTCGGGAGACCCAGTACTTC. This codes for CASSSQAGRETQYF.